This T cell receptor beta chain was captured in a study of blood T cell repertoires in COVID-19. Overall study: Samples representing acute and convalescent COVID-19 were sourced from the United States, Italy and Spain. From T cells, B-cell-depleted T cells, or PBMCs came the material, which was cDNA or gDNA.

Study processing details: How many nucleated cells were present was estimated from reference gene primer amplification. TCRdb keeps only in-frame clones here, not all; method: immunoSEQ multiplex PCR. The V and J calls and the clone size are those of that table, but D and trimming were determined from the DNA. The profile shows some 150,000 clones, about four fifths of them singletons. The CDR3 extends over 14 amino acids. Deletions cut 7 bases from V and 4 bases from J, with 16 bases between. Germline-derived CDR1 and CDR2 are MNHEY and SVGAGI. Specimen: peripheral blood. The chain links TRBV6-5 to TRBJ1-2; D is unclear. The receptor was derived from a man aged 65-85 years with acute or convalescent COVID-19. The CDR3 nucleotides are TGTGCCAGCACCCCTGAGCGAATAGGCTATGGCTACACCTTC. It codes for CASTPERIGYGYTF.